The source of this TCR beta chain is a study of blood T cell repertoires in COVID-19. Overall study: Samples of COVID-19 (acute and convalescent) were obtained from the United States, Italy and Spain. Sources were T cells, B-cell-depleted T cells, or PBMCs; the material itself was cDNA or gDNA.

With 7 bases removed from V and 5 bases from J, the gap between germline ends came to 17 bases. The CDR3 is 14 amino acids. CDR1 is SGHAT, CDR2 FQNNGV, per germline. Patients of the Seattle cohort, enrolled during active infection, were followed longitudinally. Sequencing was performed with immunoSEQ multiplex PCR; in TCRdb, only in-frame clones are kept and a portion is missing. The top ten hold around a sixth of the sample, which has approximately 290,000 clones, 65% to 85% seen once. The chain has TRBV11-2 and TRBJ2-5; tentative D call: TRBD1 (6 bases). The receptor was isolated from a person aged 65 to 85 with COVID-19, enrolled during active disease. Sequences were obtained from peripheral blood. The CDR3 sequence is CASTGVGFTETQYF. The CDR3 nucleotides read TGTGCCAGCACAGGGGTAGGCTTTACGGAGACCCAGTACTTC.